This is a list of T cell receptor beta chains from one sample in a study of blood T cell repertoires in COVID-19. The method was immunoSEQ multiplex PCR; TCRdb's version includes in-frame clones alone and lacks a portion of them. The repertoire holds about 270,000 clones, with about 82% as singletons. Input material: PBMCs or T cells enriched from blood (not recorded which). These TCRs come from a woman between 50 and 59 years old with acute COVID-19. CDR3s include the opening cysteine and the closing phenylalanine or tryptophan. A D gene is named only where the DNA matches it firmly. Size is stated for part of the rows, as once, few or many counts, or as a class when the clone is expanded.

TRBV6-5	-	TRBJ1-2	once	TGTGCCAGCAGTTACGGGCAGGGGATTAACTATGGCTACACCTTC	CASSYGQGINYGYTF
TRBV5-8	-	TRBJ1-2	-	TGTGCCAGCAGCTTGGGGCAGAACTATGGCTACACCTTC	CASSLGQNYGYTF
TRBV18	TRBD1	TRBJ2-1	-	TGTGCCAGCTCTCCTCGACAGGGCACTTACAATGAGCAGTTCTTC	CASSPRQGTYNEQFF
TRBV19	TRBD1	TRBJ1-2	-	TGTGCCAGCAGGGACAGGCTGTTGTATGGCTACACCTTC	CASRDRLLYGYTF
TRBV19	-	TRBJ1-2	-	TGTGCCAGTAGTATAGGCGGGATCGACTATGGCTACACCTTC	CASSIGGIDYGYTF
TRBV4-3	-	TRBJ2-7	-	TGCGCCAGCAGCCAGACTAGGGTCGCCGGGGAGCAGTACTTC	CASSQTRVAGEQYF
TRBV7-2	-	TRBJ2-1	-	TGTGCCAGCAGCCTGGGGGGAAGAATTGAGCAGTTCTTC	CASSLGGRIEQFF
TRBV6-2/TRBV6-3	TRBD1	TRBJ2-1	few	TGTGCCAGCAGTTACCCTGACAGGGCTGAGCAGTTCTTC	CASSYPDRAEQFF
TRBV12-3/TRBV12-4	-	TRBJ2-7	-	TGTGCCAGCAGTTCCTACTACGAGCAGTACTTC	CASSSYYEQYF
TRBV9	TRBD2	TRBJ2-5	many	TGTGCCAGCAGCCTCCAGGGGGAGGAGCGGGGGGGCCTACCCCAGTACTTC	CASSLQGEERGGLPQYF
TRBV7-8	-	TRBJ2-7	-	TGTGCCAGCAGCCCTGGCCACTACGAGCAGTACTTC	CASSPGHYEQYF
TRBV5-1	-	TRBJ2-1	-	TGCGCCAGCAGCGCGGGACAGTCCAATGAGCAGTTCTTC	CASSAGQSNEQFF
TRBV18	-	TRBJ2-7	-	TGTGCCAGCTCACCTCTGGACACCCGCGGCGAGCAGTACTTC	CASSPLDTRGEQYF
TRBV30	TRBD1	TRBJ2-1	-	TGTGCCAGTGGACAGGGGCATGAGCAGTTCTTC	CASGQGHEQFF
TRBV3-1/TRBV3-2	TRBD2	TRBJ2-1	-	TGTGCCAGCAGTCCCTTCGGGAGGGGGGCCAATGAGCAGTTCTTC	CASSPFGRGANEQFF
TRBV12-5	-	TRBJ2-5	-	TGTGCTAGTAGGTCGGAGGAGGAACGAAAAGAGACCCAGTACTTC	CASRSEEERKETQYF
TRBV11-2	-	TRBJ1-2	-	TGTGCCAGCAGCTTAGATCTTAATGCAGGGTTTATCTATGGCTACACCTTC	CASSLDLNAGFIYGYTF
TRBV5-1	-	TRBJ1-2	-	TGCGCCAGCAGCCCTTCGACAGCCCGTTTGGGAGGCTACACCTTC	CASSPSTARLGGYTF
TRBV6-2/TRBV6-3	-	TRBJ1-2	-	TGTGCCAGCAGTCCCACAGGGTATCCTAACTATGGCTACACCTTC	CASSPTGYPNYGYTF
TRBV27	-	TRBJ2-6	-	TGTGCCAGCAGTTTTGGGGGCTTAGGGGCCAACGTCCTGACTTTC	CASSFGGLGANVLTF
TRBV4-2	-	TRBJ1-6	-	TGTGCCAGCAGTGACACCCGTCTGGATTCACCCCTCCACTTT	CASSDTRLDSPLHF
TRBV4-1	TRBD2	TRBJ2-7	-	TGCGCCAGCAGCCCCTCCGGGACTAGGGGCTCCGAGCAGTACTTC	CASSPSGTRGSEQYF
TRBV7-9	-	TRBJ1-1	-	TGTGCCAGCAGCTTACAGGGAAACACTGAAGCTTTCTTT	CASSLQGNTEAFF
TRBV28	-	TRBJ1-4	-	TGTGCCAGCAGTTCCTACAGGCTTAATTCGGAAAAACTGTTTTTT	CASSSYRLNSEKLFF
TRBV3-1/TRBV3-2	-	TRBJ1-1	-	TGTGCCAGCAGCCAAGGACCCCTAAGGGGTGAAGCTTTCTTT	CASSQGPLRGEAFF
TRBV7-9	TRBD1	TRBJ2-2	-	TGTGCCAGCAACCTACCCGGGACAGGGGGCACCGGGGAGCTGTTTTTT	CASNLPGTGGTGELFF
TRBV7-2	-	TRBJ1-3	-	TGTGCCAGCAGCGGGGGGGTTTGGAACTCTGGAAACACCATATATTTT	CASSGGVWNSGNTIYF
TRBV14	-	TRBJ1-1	-	TGTGCCAGCAGCCAAGGGGCGAACACTGAAGCTTTCTTT	CASSQGANTEAFF
TRBV7-9	-	TRBJ2-7	-	TGTGCCAGCAGCCCTACAGGGACCCCCTACGAGCAGTACTTC	CASSPTGTPYEQYF
TRBV10-2	-	TRBJ1-2	-	TGCGCCAGCAGTGAGACCAAGGGGGGGGCAGGCTATGGCTACACCTTC	CASSETKGGAGYGYTF
TRBV7-9	-	TRBJ2-5	few	TGTGCCAGCAGCTTAGCGCTGAGGGAGACCCAGTACTTC	CASSLALRETQYF
TRBV5-1	TRBD1	TRBJ1-2	-	TGCGCCAGCAGCTGGGGACAGCGCACGAACTATGGCTACACCTTC	CASSWGQRTNYGYTF
TRBV2	TRBD1	TRBJ1-1	-	TGTGCCAGCAGTGAAATCGGGACAGGGAGGGGCACTGAAGCTTTCTTT	CASSEIGTGRGTEAFF
TRBV10-1	-	TRBJ2-2	-	TGCGCCAGCAGTGTACTAGGCCAAGGAAATAACACCGGGGAGCTGTTTTTT	CASSVLGQGNNTGELFF
TRBV5-6	-	TRBJ1-1	-	TGTGCCAGCAGCTTGCCGACAGGTGGAGCTTTCTTT	CASSLPTGGAFF
TRBV7-8	-	TRBJ2-1	few	TGTGCCAGCAGCTCGACCGAGGCATGGAGCTCCTACAATGAGCAGTTCTTC	CASSSTEAWSSYNEQFF
TRBV7-9	-	TRBJ1-5	-	TGTGCCAGCAGCTCGCTGGGCGATCAGCCCCAGCATTTT	CASSSLGDQPQHF
TRBV3-1/TRBV3-2	TRBD1	TRBJ1-4	-	TGTGCCAGCAGCCAAGATATTGGACAGGGGGCTAACGAAAAACTGTTTTTT	CASSQDIGQGANEKLFF
TRBV9	-	TRBJ2-3	-	TGTGCCAGCAGCGCCATAGACAGGGATACGCAGTATTTT	CASSAIDRDTQYF
TRBV19	TRBD1	TRBJ2-5	-	TGTGCCAGTAGTTCTGTTCGACAGGGGGCCGGAGAGACCCAGTACTTC	CASSSVRQGAGETQYF
TRBV20-1	-	TRBJ1-1	few	TGCAGTGCGGGCGAAGCTTTCTTT	CSAGEAFF
TRBV19	TRBD1	TRBJ1-5	-	TGTGCCAGTAGACCACAGGGGGCAAGCAATCAGCCCCAGCATTTT	CASRPQGASNQPQHF
TRBV18	-	TRBJ1-5	few	TGTGCCAGCTCACCATGGGGGCAGAACAATCAGCCCCAGCATTTT	CASSPWGQNNQPQHF
TRBV2	-	TRBJ1-1	-	TGTGCCAGCAGTGAAGGCAGTCGGGTTGAAGCTTTCTTT	CASSEGSRVEAFF
TRBV30	TRBD1	TRBJ1-3	-	TGTGCCTGGAGGTATGACAGGGCCGCTGGAAACACCATATATTTT	CAWRYDRAAGNTIYF
TRBV5-4	-	TRBJ2-6	-	TGTGCCAGCAGTTCGGGGGCCAACGTCCTGACTTTC	CASSSGANVLTF
TRBV15	TRBD2	TRBJ2-3	-	TGTGCCACCAGCATAAATAGCGGGGCTAGCACAGATACGCAGTATTTT	CATSINSGASTDTQYF
TRBV3-1/TRBV3-2	TRBD2	TRBJ2-5	-	TGTGCCAGCAGCCTAGCGGGGGCCCACCAAGAGACCCAGTACTTC	CASSLAGAHQETQYF
TRBV6-5	-	TRBJ1-1	once	TGTGCCAGCAGTTACTCGAGAGGGTCCACTGAAGCTTTCTTT	CASSYSRGSTEAFF
TRBV9	-	TRBJ1-1	few	TGTGCCTCGGGGGACTTGAACACTGAAGCTTTCTTT	CASGDLNTEAFF
TRBV7-2	TRBD1	TRBJ2-4	-	TGTGCCAGCAGCCCCACCGGGACAGGCGGGGTCAAAAACATTCAGTACTTC	CASSPTGTGGVKNIQYF
TRBV7-2	TRBD2	TRBJ2-3	few	TGTGCCAGCAGCTTGATTGGGACTAGCGGGGGGTTTGATTTT	CASSLIGTSGGFDF
TRBV9	TRBD1	TRBJ2-7	few	TGTGCCAGCAGCCCTCGGGACAGAGTACCGTCCTACGAGCAGTACTTC	CASSPRDRVPSYEQYF
TRBV4-2	-	TRBJ1-1	-	TGTGCCAGCAGCCAAGATACCGGGGTCGGGACTGAAGCTTTCTTT	CASSQDTGVGTEAFF
TRBV7-8	-	TRBJ2-7	-	TGTGCCAGCAGCCAAAAAGCGTTCTACGAGCAGTACTTC	CASSQKAFYEQYF